This TCR beta chain emerged from a study of early T cells in non-severe SARS-CoV-2 infection. Study-wide findings and caveats: VDJdb-based matching was biased toward anti-spike CD8 responses and missed private and CD4 specificities.

This clonotype has just a few counts. Its antigen remains unidentified. There are 14 residues in the CDR3. Germline V gene sequence: CDR1 SGHAT, CDR2 FQNNGV. The ends were cut back, 1 base at V and 0 bases at J, with 6 bases in the middle. The library protocol tagged individual cDNA molecules with unique molecular identifiers. TCRdb itself ran the 5' RACE reads through MiXCR, one entry per CDR3 protein. The sample records under 75,000 distinct CDR3 sequences, 10% to 15% being singletons. V gene TRBV11-2 combines with J gene TRBJ1-1; D not certain. This receptor was taken from an adult who was a healthcare worker with PCR-confirmed SARS-CoV-2 infection or an uninfected control (not recorded which). The specimen sequenced was whole blood. CDR3 region: CASSLGVLNTEAFF. The DNA for the CDR3 is TGTGCCAGCAGCTTAGGGGTTTTGAACACTGAAGCTTTCTTT. Full variable domain (rest looked up from reference TRBV11-2 and TRBJ1-1): EAGVAQSPRYKIIEKRQSVAFWCNPISGHATLYWYQQILGQGPKLLIQFQNNGVVDDSQLPKDRFSAERLKGVDSTLKIQPAKLEDSAVYLCASSLGVLNTEAFFGQGTRLTVV.